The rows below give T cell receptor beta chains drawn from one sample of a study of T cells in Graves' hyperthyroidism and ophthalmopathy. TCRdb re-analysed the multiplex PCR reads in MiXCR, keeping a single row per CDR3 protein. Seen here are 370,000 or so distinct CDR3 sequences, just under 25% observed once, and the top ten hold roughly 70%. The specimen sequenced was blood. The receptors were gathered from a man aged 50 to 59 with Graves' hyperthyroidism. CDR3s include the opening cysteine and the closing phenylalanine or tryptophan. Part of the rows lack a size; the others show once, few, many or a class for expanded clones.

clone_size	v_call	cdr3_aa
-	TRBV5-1	CASLGTGRTEAFF
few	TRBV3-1	CASSAPTSGNYYEQYF
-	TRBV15	CATSRDRVREGSPLHF
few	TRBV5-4	CASSSGTSSTDTQYF
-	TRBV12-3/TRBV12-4	CAGSLTLADQPQHF
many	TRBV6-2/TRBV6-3	CASSYPGQRETQYF
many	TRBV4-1	CASSQSAGGSNEQFF
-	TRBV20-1	CSAPDAADTQYF
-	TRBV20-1	CSAAQGARSSYEQYF
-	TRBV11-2	CASSISGTGADYEQYF